This T cell receptor beta chain was profiled in a study of CD8 T cells in Susac syndrome. CD8+ and CD4+ T cells from blood underwent TCR beta sequencing, which was carried out in a high-throughput format. Healthy donors acted as controls, with matching for age and sex. Deletions cut 2 bases from V and 0 bases from J, with 5 bases between. Looked up from germline, CDR1 is MDHEN and CDR2 is SYDVKM. The CDR3 covers 15 residues. About 0.5 to 1 ug RNA was reverse transcribed with random hexamers. It was immunoSEQ multiplex PCR that amplified TCR beta CDR3 across 54 Vbeta and 13 Jbeta. From the immunoSEQ multiplex PCR reads, TCRdb called clonotypes with MiXCR, one entry per CDR3 protein. The repertoire holds 80,000 or so distinct CDR3 sequences, with 94% as singletons.

The source material was CD8+ T cells from PBMCs. The sequence was collected from a human donor in good health. V is TRBV28 and J is TRBJ2-6; TRBD2 is a possible D gene (5 bases). CDR3 residues: CASSLGLSGANVLTF. Here the CDR3 DNA reads TGTGCCAGCAGTTTAGGACTCTCTGGGGCCAACGTCCTGACTTTC.